A selection of T cell receptor beta chains follows, all from one sample in a study of vaccination and CD4 T cells after COVID-19. TCRdb reanalysed the PCR reads using MiXCR and keeps one entry per CDR3 protein. The table lists over 8,000 distinct CDR3 sequences, 25% of them singletons, with roughly 26% in the top ten. These receptors have no identified antigens. The source was CD4+ T cells from blood, cultured in vitro, collected before SARS-CoV-2 vaccination. The source of these receptors is a human donor who received a COVID-19 vaccine. Each CDR3 is given with its conserved first and last residue. The D gene is left open where the match is weak. For some rows the clone size is stated as once, few or many, or as a class when expanded; others skip it.

v_call,cdr3_length,clone_size,j_call,d_call,cdr3_aa,cdr3_nt
TRBV19,13,few,TRBJ2-7,.,CASSIKEGLEQYF,TGTGCCAGTAGTATAAAGGAGGGTCTCGAGCAGTACTTC
TRBV6-1,16,few,TRBJ1-1,TRBD1,CASSEFLGQGKTEAFF,TGTGCCAGCAGTGAATTCCTGGGACAGGGAAAAACTGAAGCTTTCTTT
TRBV7-9,15,.,TRBJ2-7,TRBD1,CASSVRRTGGAEQYF,TGTGCCAGCAGCGTCCGCCGGACAGGGGGCGCCGAGCAGTACTTC
TRBV19,14,few,TRBJ1-5,TRBD1,CASRVGQGNQPQHF,TGTGCCAGTAGGGTAGGACAGGGCAATCAGCCCCAGCATTTT
TRBV5-4,13,.,TRBJ1-1,.,CASSLVGSFEAFF,TGTGCCAGCAGCTTGGTCGGGAGTTTTGAAGCTTTCTTT
TRBV20-1,16,medium-sized,TRBJ2-4,.,CSAGKGRYGAKNIQYF,TGCAGTGCCGGGAAAGGTCGTTACGGGGCCAAAAACATTCAGTACTTC
TRBV30,16,few,TRBJ1-3,.,CAWSKGGGIAGNTIYF,TGTGCCTGGAGTAAAGGGGGGGGTATCGCTGGAAACACCATATATTTT
TRBV3-1,16,.,TRBJ2-1,TRBD2,CASSQVSRTSGEHQFF,TGTGCCAGCAGCCAAGTTTCCAGGACTAGCGGGGAGCACCAGTTCTTC
TRBV19,13,few,TRBJ1-6,.,CASSPLTNSPLHF,TGTGCCAGTAGTCCTCTCACTAATTCACCCCTCCACTTT
TRBV7-2,17,.,TRBJ2-5,TRBD2,CASGRGTSGVSGETQYF,TGTGCCAGCGGTCGAGGGACTAGCGGGGTTTCTGGGGAGACCCAGTACTTC
TRBV19,11,few,TRBJ2-1,TRBD2,CATISGGKQFF,TGTGCCACCATTAGCGGGGGAAAGCAGTTCTTC
TRBV5-1,13,.,TRBJ1-1,.,CASSLASGTEAFF,TGCGCCAGCAGCTTGGCTAGCGGCACTGAAGCTTTCTTT
TRBV23-1,15,.,TRBJ1-3,TRBD1,CASSQSRGHGNTIYF,TGCGCCAGCAGTCAATCGAGGGGGCATGGAAACACCATATATTTT
TRBV4-1,16,few,TRBJ2-2,.,CASSQDRTDNTGELFF,TGCGCCAGCAGCCAAGATCGAACCGATAACACCGGGGAGCTGTTTTTT
TRBV20-1,12,few,TRBJ1-5,.,CSARDGDQPQHF,TGCAGTGCTAGGGATGGAGATCAGCCCCAGCATTTT
TRBV19,16,.,TRBJ1-1,.,CASSIRGRIGGGEAFF,TGTGCCAGTAGTATTCGAGGTAGGATTGGAGGGGGTGAGGCTTTCTTT
TRBV20-1,16,.,TRBJ2-3,TRBD2,CSARVSRGGSTDTQYF,TGCAGTGCTAGAGTGTCGCGGGGGGGCTCCACAGATACGCAGTATTTT
TRBV5-1,16,few,TRBJ2-5,TRBD2,CASSFFVSGEVETQYF,TGCGCCAGCAGCTTTTTCGTTAGCGGGGAGGTGGAGACCCAGTACTTC
TRBV9,16,.,TRBJ2-1,.,CASSVAGWGVYNEQFF,TGTGCCAGCAGCGTAGCTGGGTGGGGGGTCTACAATGAGCAGTTCTTC
TRBV20-1,16,.,TRBJ2-5,TRBD2,CSARGRRTSGQETQYF,TGCAGTGCTAGAGGTCGAAGGACTAGCGGACAAGAGACCCAGTACTTC
TRBV19,17,.,TRBJ1-1,.,CASSISSQVMLNTEAFF,TGTGCCAGTAGTATTTCGTCGCAGGTGATGTTAAACACTGAAGCTTTCTTT
TRBV19,15,few,TRBJ1-1,.,CASSMAENARTEAFF,TGTGCCAGTAGTATGGCGGAAAACGCCAGGACTGAAGCTTTCTTT
TRBV19,14,.,TRBJ2-7,TRBD1,CASSIGDSRYEQYF,TGTGCCAGTAGTATTGGGGACAGTAGGTACGAGCAGTACTTC
TRBV7-8,16,few,TRBJ2-2,.,CASFQGRERVTGELFF,TGTGCCAGCTTCCAAGGCCGGGAAAGGGTCACCGGGGAGCTGTTTTTT
TRBV5-1,15,.,TRBJ2-5,.,CASSLWGDSKETQYF,TGCGCCAGCAGCTTGTGGGGTGACAGTAAAGAGACCCAGTACTTC
TRBV25-1,17,.,TRBJ2-2,.,CASSESPGQPNTGELFF,TGTGCCAGCAGTGAATCACCGGGACAACCTAACACCGGGGAGCTGTTTTTT
TRBV30,13,.,TRBJ2-1,.,CAWSGLVENEQFF,TGTGCCTGGAGTGGACTAGTGGAAAATGAGCAGTTCTTC
TRBV5-5,12,.,TRBJ1-2,TRBD1,CASSVTGPGYTF,TGTGCCAGCAGCGTGACAGGGCCCGGCTACACCTTC
TRBV6-1,12,.,TRBJ2-3,.,CASSRRGDTQYF,TGTGCCAGCAGCCGCCGGGGAGATACGCAGTATTTT
TRBV7-9,14,few,TRBJ2-1,.,CASSPFSGFNEQFF,TGTGCCAGCAGCCCTTTCAGTGGGTTCAATGAGCAGTTCTTC
TRBV6-1,12,.,TRBJ2-7,.,CASTKREYGQYF,TGTGCCAGCACTAAAAGGGAATACGGGCAGTACTTC
TRBV20-1,17,medium-sized,TRBJ1-2,TRBD1,CSALDPGQEVSNYGYTF,TGCAGTGCCCTGGATCCGGGACAGGAAGTGTCAAACTATGGCTACACCTTC